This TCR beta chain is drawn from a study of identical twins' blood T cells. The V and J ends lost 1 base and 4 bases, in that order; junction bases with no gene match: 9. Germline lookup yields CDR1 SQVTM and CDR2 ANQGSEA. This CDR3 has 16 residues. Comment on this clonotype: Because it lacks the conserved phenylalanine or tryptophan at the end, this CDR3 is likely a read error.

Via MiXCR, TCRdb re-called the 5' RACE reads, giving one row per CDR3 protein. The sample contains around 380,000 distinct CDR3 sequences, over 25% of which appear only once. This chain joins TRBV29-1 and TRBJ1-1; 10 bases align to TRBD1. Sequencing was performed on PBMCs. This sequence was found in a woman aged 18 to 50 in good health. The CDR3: CSVEGKGQGSATEAFS. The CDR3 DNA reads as TGCAGCGTTGAAGGGAAGGGACAGGGGTCGGCCACTGAAGCTTTCTCT.